This T cell receptor beta chain was sequenced during a study of CD8 T cells in ankylosing spondylitis. Study results and limitations: CD8+ by phenotype, disease-linked clones were relatively rare in peripheral blood. Researchers reportedly found disease-linked clones significantly enriched in matched ankylosing spondylitis synovial fluid.

There are 17 residues in the CDR3. J gave up 0 bases and V 5 bases, and 7 bases lay outside the gene matches. The germline V gene encodes CDR1 SGHTA and CDR2 FQGNSA. TCRdb reprocessed the 5' RACE reads via MiXCR and lists one record per CDR3 protein. The table shows 200,000 to 300,000 distinct CDR3 sequences, with roughly a tenth occurring only once. Only a few counts were recorded for this clonotype. Its antigen is undetermined. This clonotype was obtained from a male donor with ankylosing spondylitis or in good health (not recorded which). The rearrangement joins TRBV7-2 to TRBJ2-1; 10 bases map to TRBD2. Material: blood, either unsorted or a sorted T cell fraction (not recorded which). CDR3 in DNA: TGTGCCAGCAGCCTCTACTGGACTAGCGGCTCCTACAATGAGCAGTTCTTC. It translates to CASSLYWTSGSYNEQFF.